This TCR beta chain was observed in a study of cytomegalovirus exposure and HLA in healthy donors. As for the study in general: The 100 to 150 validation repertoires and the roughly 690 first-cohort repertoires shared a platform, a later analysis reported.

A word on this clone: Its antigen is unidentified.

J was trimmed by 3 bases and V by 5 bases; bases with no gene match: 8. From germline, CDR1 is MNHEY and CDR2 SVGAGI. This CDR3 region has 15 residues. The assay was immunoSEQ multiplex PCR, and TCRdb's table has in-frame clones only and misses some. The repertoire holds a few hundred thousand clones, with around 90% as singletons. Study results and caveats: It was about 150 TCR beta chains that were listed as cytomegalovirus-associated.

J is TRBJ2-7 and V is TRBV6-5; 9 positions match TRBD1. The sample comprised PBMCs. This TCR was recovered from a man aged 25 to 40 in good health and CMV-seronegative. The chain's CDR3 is CASSPDRGVNYEQYF. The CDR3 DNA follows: TGTGCCAGCAGTCCGGACAGGGGAGTAAACTACGAGCAGTACTTC.